This T cell receptor (beta chain) was found in a study of cytomegalovirus exposure and HLA in healthy donors. General study points: Across donors, most TCRs were seen rarely, yet some public ones were widespread. Testing in vitro showed a few CMV-associated chains specific for CMV antigens. Among TCR beta chains, those listed as cytomegalovirus-associated numbered over 150.

Regarding this clone: The antigen is unknown.

The PCR was carried out with 60 Vbeta primers and 13 Jbeta primers. The repertoire was sequenced with immunoSEQ multiplex PCR; TCRdb's copy has only in-frame clones and lacks some. The table has over 200,000 clones, 70% seen once. The clonotype was recovered from a man aged 35 to 55 in good health and CMV-seropositive. The sequenced material came from PBMCs.

CDR3 sequence: CASSRRGTVAFEQYF. The CDR3 coding sequence is TGTGCCAGCAGCCGAAGGGGGACAGTAGCCTTTGAGCAGTACTTC. The V and J genes are TRBV28 and TRBJ2-7; the match to TRBD1 covers 7 bases. The CDR3 length is 15 residues. J gave up 7 bases and V 6 bases, and 15 bases lay outside the gene matches. Germline assignment: CDR1 MDHEN and CDR2 SYDVKM.